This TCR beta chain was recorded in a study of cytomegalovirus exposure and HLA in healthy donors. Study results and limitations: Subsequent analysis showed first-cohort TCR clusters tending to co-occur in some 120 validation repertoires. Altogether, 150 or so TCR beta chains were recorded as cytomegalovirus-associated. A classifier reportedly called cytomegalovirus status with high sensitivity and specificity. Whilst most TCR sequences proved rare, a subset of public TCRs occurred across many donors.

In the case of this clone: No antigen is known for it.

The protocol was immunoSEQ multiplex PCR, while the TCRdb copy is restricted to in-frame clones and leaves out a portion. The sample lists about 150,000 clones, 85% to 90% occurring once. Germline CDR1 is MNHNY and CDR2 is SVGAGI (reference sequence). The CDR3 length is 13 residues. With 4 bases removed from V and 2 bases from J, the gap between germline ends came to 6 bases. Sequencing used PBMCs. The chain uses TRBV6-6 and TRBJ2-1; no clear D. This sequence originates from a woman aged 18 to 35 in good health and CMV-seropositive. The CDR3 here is CASSSFTYNEQFF. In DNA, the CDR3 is TGTGCCAGCAGTTCGTTTACCTACAATGAGCAGTTCTTC.